This T cell receptor beta chain was found in a study of T cell clonality in common variable immunodeficiency. This clone has ten or more counts. The CDR3 end falls 3 residues outside the read, so it is completed with the germline J gene. Germline CDR1 is LNHDA and CDR2 is SQIVND (reference sequence). This CDR3 comprises 15 residues. Trimming removed 2 bases at V and 6 bases at J, with 14 bases between. The table came from immunoSEQ multiplex PCR; TCRdb's copy has only in-frame clones and leaves some out. Singletons are absent from the sample, which has around 40,000 clones. Both groups were predominantly of Caucasian heritage.

The TCR comes from a person aged 18 to 75 in good health. Sequenced input: peripheral blood mononuclear cells. This sequence joins TRBV19 and TRBJ2-1, with unresolved D. The sequenced CDR3 bases are TGTGCCAGTAGTATAAGGCCAACCACGGGCAATGAG. It codes for CASSIRPTTGNE. The whole CDR3 region reads CASSIRPTTGNEQFF.